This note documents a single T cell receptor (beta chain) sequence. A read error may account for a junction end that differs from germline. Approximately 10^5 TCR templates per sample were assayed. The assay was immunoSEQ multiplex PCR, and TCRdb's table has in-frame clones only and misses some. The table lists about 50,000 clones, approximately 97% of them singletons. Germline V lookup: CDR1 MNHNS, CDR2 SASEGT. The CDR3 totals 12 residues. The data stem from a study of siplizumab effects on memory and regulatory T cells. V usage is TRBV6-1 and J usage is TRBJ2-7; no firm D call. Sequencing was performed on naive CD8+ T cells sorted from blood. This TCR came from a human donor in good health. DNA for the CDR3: TGTGCCAGCAGTGAAGGAACGGGCGAGGAGTACTTC. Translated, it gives CASSEGTGEEYF.